This entry features one T cell receptor beta chain sequence. These data come from a study of OX40 agonist ivuxolimab in advanced cancers. Measured with immunoSEQ multiplex PCR; TCRdb has only the in-frame clones, and not every one. The sample has around 56,000 clones; around 79% are singletons. This specimen was CD4+ or CD8+ T cells sorted from blood, taken in a trial of the OX40 agonist ivuxolimab. This receptor was identified in an adult with an advanced solid tumor such as melanoma, head and neck, liver or kidney cancer.

The DNA for the CDR3 is TGCGCCAGCCCGCGCGGAACAGGGGATCGTGTCCCCTACGAGCAGTACTTC. Translation gives CASPRGTGDRVPYEQYF. This chain links TRBV5-1 with TRBJ2-7; TRBD1 agrees at 7 bases. Germline V gives CDR1 SGHRS, CDR2 YFSETQ. With V trimmed by 7 bases and J by 2 bases, 18 bases remained unmatched. This CDR3 has 17 residues.